The next 13 T cell receptor beta chains were all read from a single sample in a study of blood T cell repertoires in COVID-19. Repertoires were generated with immunoSEQ multiplex PCR, while TCRdb's copy carries only in-frame clones and drops some. Here the sample spans 350,000 or so clones, more than 85% being singletons. The sequenced sample consisted of PBMCs or T cells enriched from blood (not recorded which). These receptors were obtained from a woman younger than 45 who had recovered from COVID-19.

The genes are TRBV27 and TRBJ2-5; TRBD1 agrees at 7 bases. The CDR3 is 16 amino acids. Germline V gene lookup returns CDR1 MNHEY and CDR2 SMNVEV (reference sequence). V gave up 3 bases and J gave up 2 bases; unmatched junction bases: 9. The CDR3 DNA follows: TGTGCCAGCAGTTTGATCAGACAGGGCTTGCAAGAGACCCAGTACTTC. This gives the protein CASSLIRQGLQETQYF.

This rearrangement joins TRBV20-1 to TRBJ1-1, with D perhaps matching TRBD1 (6 bases). From germline, CDR1 is DFQATT and CDR2 SNEGSKA (reference sequence). This CDR3 contains 11 residues. Between the trimmed V and J ends, which lost 5 bases and 5 bases, there was a span of 9 bases. The CDR3 loop is CSAYRDTEAFF. In DNA form, the CDR3 reads TGCAGTGCTTACAGGGATACTGAAGCTTTCTTT.

This rearrangement joins TRBV7-9 to TRBJ2-5; 8 positions agree with TRBD1. The ends lost 5 bases at V and 5 bases at J; junction bases unmatched: 13. The CDR3 has 16 amino acids. CDR1 SEHNR and CDR2 FQNEAQ come from the germline V gene (reference sequence). As DNA, the CDR3 is TGTGCCAGCAGCCTAAGACCTCAGGGGGCTAAGGAGACCCAGTACTTC. It encodes CASSLRPQGAKETQYF.

This rearrangement joins TRBV3-1 (or the pseudogene TRBV3-2) to TRBJ1-1, with 9 bases fitting TRBD1. V gave up 5 bases and J gave up 8 bases; unmatched junction bases: 3. The CDR3 covers 12 residues. Germline loops: CDR1 LGHDT, CDR2 YNNKEL (reference sequence). DNA for the CDR3: TGTGCCAGCAGCTACGGACAGGGGGAAGCTTTCTTT. It is translated as CASSYGQGEAFF.

The CDR3, as DNA: TGTGCCAGCAGTTTAAAGTCGCGGGGTCAGCCCCAGCATTTT. Its protein product is CASSLKSRGQPQHF. The chain employs TRBV28 and TRBJ1-5; D unclear. The CDR3 totals 14 residues. Per germline, CDR1 MDHEN and CDR2 SYDVKM. Trimming stripped 2 bases from V and 6 bases from J, with 11 bases between.

V usage is TRBV27 and J usage is TRBJ2-2; TRBD2 matches 7 bases. Losses at the gene ends were 1 base for V and 0 bases for J; bases not matched to a gene: 5. The CDR3 length is 17 residues. Germline V CDR1 and CDR2: MNHEY, SMNVEV (reference sequence). CDR3 in DNA: TGTGCCAGCAGTTTATTCGGAGCGGGACCGAACACCGGGGAGCTGTTTTTT. Amino acid sequence: CASSLFGAGPNTGELFF.

This chain links TRBV7-9 with TRBJ2-3; 9 positions agree with TRBD2. The CDR3 length is 15 residues. Germline values: CDR1 SEHNR, CDR2 FQNEAQ (reference sequence). V lost 6 bases to trimming and J lost 2 bases; unmatched junction nucleotides: 6. The CDR3 coding sequence is TGTGCCAGCAGTCTAGCGGGGCTCAACACAGATACGCAGTATTTT. It yields the protein CASSLAGLNTDTQYF. Based on the CDR3 plus reference TRBV7-9 and TRBJ2-3, the full variable domain is DTGVSQNPRHKITKRGQNVTFRCDPISEHNRLYWYRQTLGQGPEFLTYFQNEAQLEKSRLLSDRFSAERPKGSFSTLEIQRTEQGDSAMYLCASSLAGLNTDTQYFGPGTRLTVL.

J is TRBJ2-7 and V is TRBV9, with TRBD1 matching over 11 bases. Germline-derived CDR1 and CDR2 are SGDLS and YYNGEE. V was clipped by 3 bases and J by 0 bases; unmatched bases: 2. The CDR3 has 15 residues. CDR3 sequence (DNA): TGTGCCAGCAGCGAGGGACAGGGGGTCTCCTACGAGCAGTACTTC. Amino acid sequence: CASSEGQGVSYEQYF. Full variable domain (missing parts from reference TRBV9 and TRBJ2-7): DSGVTQTPKHLITATGQRVTLRCSPRSGDLSVYWYQQSLDQGLQFLIQYYNGEERAKGNILERFSAQQFPDLHSELNLSSLELGDSALYFCASSEGQGVSYEQYFGPGTRLTVT.

J is TRBJ2-3 and V is TRBV19; no clear D. Germline CDR1 and CDR2: LNHDA and SQIVND (reference sequence). This CDR3 is built from 14 residues. V was shortened by 4 bases and J by 2 bases, with 10 bases between the two germline ends. CDR3 bases: TGTGCCAGTAGTAAACAAGATATCACAGATACGCAGTATTTT. Protein: CASSKQDITDTQYF. Together with reference TRBV19 and TRBJ2-3, the CDR3 gives the full variable domain: DGGITQSPKYLFRKEGQNVTLSCEQNLNHDAMYWYRQDPGQGLRLIYYSQIVNDFQKGDIAEGYSVSREKKESFPLTVTSAQKNPTAFYLCASSKQDITDTQYFGPGTRLTVL.

This chain links TRBV10-3 with TRBJ1-3; D is unclear. Trimming took 11 bases from V and 6 from J, leaving 20 bases between them. The CDR3 runs 14 residues. Germline V lookup: CDR1 ENHRY, CDR2 SYGVKD. DNA of the CDR3: TGTGCCGTAAAACCCCCGACAACTTCAAACACCATATATTTT. Protein product: CAVKPPTTSNTIYF.

The rearrangement links TRBV11-2 to TRBJ2-5; a weak D match, TRBD2 (7 bases). The germline V and J ends were trimmed by 3 bases and 7 bases, with 12 bases remaining between them. Germline CDR1 reads SGHAT; CDR2 reads FQNNGV. This CDR3 is built from 13 residues. CDR3 in amino acids: CASSFYREGTQYF. CDR3 sequence (DNA): TGTGCCAGCAGCTTCTACAGGGAGGGGACCCAGTACTTC.

The CDR3 DNA is TGCGCCAGCAGCTTGCTGCCAGGCGACACTGAAGCTTTCTTT. Protein product: CASSLLPGDTEAFF. The chain is built from TRBV5-1 and TRBJ1-1; D gene uncertain. The germline V gene has CDR1 SGHRS and CDR2 YFSETQ. The germline V and J ends were trimmed by 1 base and 3 bases, with 10 bases remaining between them. The CDR3 runs to 14 residues. Supplemented by reference TRBV5-1 and TRBJ1-1, the full variable domain reads KAGVTQTPRYLIKTRGQQVTLSCSPISGHRSVSWYQQTPGQGLQFLFEYFSETQRNKGNFPGRFSGRQFSNSRSEMNVSTLELGDSALYLCASSLLPGDTEAFFGQGTRLTVV.

The chain uses TRBV6-4 and TRBJ2-2; the D gene is possibly TRBD1 (6 bases). Trimming shortened V by 5 bases and J by 0 bases, and 10 bases separated the two germline ends. This CDR3 has 15 residues. The V gene's germline CDR1 is MRHNA and CDR2 SNTAGT. The CDR3 is CASSWTATNTGELFF. DNA for the CDR3: TGTGCCAGCAGTTGGACAGCCACGAACACCGGGGAGCTGTTTTTT.